This T cell receptor (beta chain) was documented in a study of blood T cells in healthy people across ages. In this sample, this clonotype turned up a few times. Together with a sample-barcoded 5' primer, a J-beta primer mix was included in a second PCR lasting roughly 6 to 12 cycles. TCRdb reprocessed the 5' RACE reads via MiXCR and lists one record per CDR3 protein. Among just under 750,000 distinct CDR3 sequences, 20% to 25% were seen once, and the ten largest hold around 22%. The germline V and J ends were trimmed by 0 bases and 8 bases, with 11 bases remaining between them. The CDR3 loop spans 14 amino acids. The germline V gene has CDR1 SGHKS and CDR2 YYEKEE (reference sequence).

The TCR comes from a man between 65 and 85 years old in good health. The V and J genes are TRBV5-5 and TRBJ1-4; the D is unclear. Input material: blood. In nucleotides, the CDR3 is TGTGCCAGCAGCTTGGGCGGCAGAGAGGAAAAACTGTTTTTT. Translated, it gives CASSLGGREEKLFF.